The source of this TCR beta chain is a study of shared clonotypes between healthy human individuals. This clone appeared once. Germline CDR1 and CDR2: SGHRS and YFSETQ. V lost 1 base and J lost 3; bases outside the gene matches: 1. The CDR3 spans 13 residues. For sorted subsets, 150 to 200 ng DNA per replicate equaled some 27,000 T cell genomes. Method: immunoSEQ multiplex PCR; TCRdb's copy keeps in-frame clones and lacks some. The sample has about 580,000 clones, 95% to 98% seen once. The naive CD8 population came from CD45RO-negative cells selected for CCR7, without terminally differentiated effector memory CD45RA+ cells.

The sample consisted of naive CD8+ T cells sorted from blood. The clonotype was recovered from a man aged 25-45 years in good health. This chain links TRBV5-1 with TRBJ2-7; 7 positions match TRBD1. CDR3 nucleotides: TGCGCCAGCAGCTTGAACAGGGGCTACGAGCAGTACTTC. Translation gives CASSLNRGYEQYF.